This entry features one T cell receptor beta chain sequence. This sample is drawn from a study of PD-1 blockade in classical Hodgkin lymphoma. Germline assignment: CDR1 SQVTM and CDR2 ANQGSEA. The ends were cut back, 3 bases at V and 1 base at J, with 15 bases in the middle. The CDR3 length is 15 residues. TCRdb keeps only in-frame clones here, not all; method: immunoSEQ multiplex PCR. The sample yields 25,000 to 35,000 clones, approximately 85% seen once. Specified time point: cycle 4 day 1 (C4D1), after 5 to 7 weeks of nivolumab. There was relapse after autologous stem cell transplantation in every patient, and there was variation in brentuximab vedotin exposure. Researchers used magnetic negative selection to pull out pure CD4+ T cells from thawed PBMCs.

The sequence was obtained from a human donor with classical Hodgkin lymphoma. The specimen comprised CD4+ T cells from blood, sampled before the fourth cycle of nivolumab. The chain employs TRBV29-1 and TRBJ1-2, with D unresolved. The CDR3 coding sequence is TGCAGCGTTGACGCCGAGGGCCATCTTAACTATGGCTACACCTTC. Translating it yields CSVDAEGHLNYGYTF.